The rows below give T cell receptor beta chains drawn from one sample of a study of blood T cell repertoires in COVID-19. Profiling relied on immunoSEQ multiplex PCR, and the TCRdb table lists in-frame clones only, not all of them. The table records approximately 85,000 clones, roughly 86% of them present only once. Sequences were obtained from peripheral blood. These receptors all stem from a woman aged 80 or over in a cohort sampled during active or convalescent COVID-19. Each CDR3 is given with its conserved first and last residue. The D gene is left open where the match is weak. Size values are once, few and many counts, or a class for expanded clones, and some rows have none.

J	size	V	D	DNA	CDR3
TRBJ2-1	.	TRBV24-1	TRBD2	TGTGCCACCAGTGACCCCGGACTAGCGGGAGGTGGCGAGCAGTTCTTC	CATSDPGLAGGGEQFF
TRBJ1-2	once	TRBV5-1	.	TGCGCCAGCAGCCAATTGGGGGACACGATAGGTTGGGCTAACTATGGCTACACCTTC	CASSQLGDTIGWANYGYTF
TRBJ1-6	few	TRBV19	.	TGTGCCAGTAGTCCTGGGACACTCTCTTATAATTCACCCCTCCACTTT	CASSPGTLSYNSPLHF
TRBJ2-2	.	TRBV19	TRBD1	TGTGCCAGTAGCCCCCGGGACAGCCCTAATAGGCGTCCCGGGGAGCTGTTTTTT	CASSPRDSPNRRPGELFF
TRBJ1-1	.	TRBV12-3/TRBV12-4	.	TGTGCCAGCAGTTTGTCGACGACAGTTGAAGCTTTCTTT	CASSLSTTVEAFF
TRBJ2-2	.	TRBV10-1	TRBD2	TGCGCCAGCAGTGAGGGGCTAGCGGGCACCGGGGAGCTGTTTTTT	CASSEGLAGTGELFF
TRBJ1-1	.	TRBV10-3	TRBD1	TGTGCCATCCACCCAGGACAGGGGGCCGGGAACACTGAAGCTTTCTTT	CAIHPGQGAGNTEAFF
TRBJ2-1	.	TRBV9	.	TGTGCCAGCAGCGTATCGGTTTCCAATGAGCAGTTCTTC	CASSVSVSNEQFF
TRBJ2-3	.	TRBV5-8	.	TGTGCCAGCAGCATACGAGGGTCGGATACGCAGTATTTT	CASSIRGSDTQYF
TRBJ1-4	.	TRBV2	.	TGTGCCAGCATGAGGGACATGGTGCGAGAAAAACTGTTTTTT	CASMRDMVREKLFF
TRBJ1-2	.	TRBV5-8	.	TGTGCCAGCAGCTTCTCGACTGGGGCCTATGGCTACACCTTC	CASSFSTGAYGYTF
TRBJ2-5	.	TRBV6-5	TRBD2	TGTGCCGGCTCGCCGGGACTAGCCTCCCAAGAGACCCAGTACTTC	CAGSPGLASQETQYF
TRBJ2-7	.	TRBV11-2	TRBD2	TGTGCCATCAGACTAGCGGGAGTTAACGAGCAGTACTTC	CAIRLAGVNEQYF
TRBJ2-7	.	TRBV3-1/TRBV3-2	.	TGTGCCAGCAGCCCTCAGTCCCTCTCCTACGAGCAGTACTTC	CASSPQSLSYEQYF
TRBJ2-3	.	TRBV2	TRBD1	TGTGCCAGCAGTGATTCCCCGGGACAGGGCACAGATACGCAGTATTTT	CASSDSPGQGTDTQYF
TRBJ1-4	.	TRBV27	TRBD1	TGTGCCAGCAGTCTCTCGGGGACAGGGGGCGTGTTTGGCTCTAATGAAAAACTGTTTTTT	CASSLSGTGGVFGSNEKLFF
TRBJ1-1	.	TRBV6-1	.	TGTGCCAGCAGTGAAGCGCGGGGAAGGGGTACTGAAGCTTTCTTT	CASSEARGRGTEAFF
TRBJ1-2	.	TRBV5-1	TRBD1	TGCGCCAGCAGCTTGGCCCAGGGGACAGGGACTAACTATGGCTACACCTTC	CASSLAQGTGTNYGYTF
TRBJ2-1	.	TRBV5-1	TRBD2	TGCGCCAGCAGCTCCGGCCGGGGAGGATCCATGCGGGAGGGCCCCACCTACAATGAGCAGTTCTTC	CASSSGRGGSMREGPTYNEQFF
TRBJ1-4	.	TRBV10-2	.	TGCGCCAGCAGTTCCGGGACAACAAATGAAAAACTGTTTTTT	CASSSGTTNEKLFF
TRBJ2-5	.	TRBV6-5	.	TGTGCCAGCAGTTCTCTAGCAGTGGTAGAGACCCAGTACTTC	CASSSLAVVETQYF
TRBJ2-7	.	TRBV21-1	.	TGTGCCAGCAGCAGTAGCGGGCAGGGGACGTACTTC	CASSSSGQGTYF
TRBJ1-1	.	TRBV7-3	.	TGTGCCAGCAGCTGGGAGATAAACACTGAAGCTTTCTTT	CASSWEINTEAFF
TRBJ2-3	.	TRBV7-6	TRBD2	TGTGCCAGCAGCTTCCAGGGACTAGCGGGAGGACGAGATACGCAGTATTTT	CASSFQGLAGGRDTQYF
TRBJ2-3	.	TRBV20-1	.	TGCAGTGCTAGTCCGGGACTCGGGAAGACAGATACGCAGTATTTT	CSASPGLGKTDTQYF
TRBJ1-4	.	TRBV9	.	TGTGCCAGCAGCGAACGACCGGGCTTGGGGCATGAAAAACTGTTTTTT	CASSERPGLGHEKLFF
TRBJ1-2	.	TRBV28	TRBD1	TGTGCCAGCAGTGAGCCGGGACAGGGGGAAATTAGAGGCTACACCTTC	CASSEPGQGEIRGYTF
TRBJ2-1	.	TRBV11-3	.	TGTGCCAGCAGCCTTCAGATCTACAATGAGCAGTTCTTC	CASSLQIYNEQFF
TRBJ2-1	.	TRBV6-5	TRBD1	TGTGCCAGCATCGAGGACAGGGTCATCTACAATGAGCAGTTCTTC	CASIEDRVIYNEQFF
TRBJ2-7	once	TRBV18	TRBD2	TGTGCCAGCTCACCGGGACTAGCGGAGATCTACGAGCAGTACTTC	CASSPGLAEIYEQYF
TRBJ1-1	.	TRBV5-1	.	TGCGCCAGCAGCTCACGGTCATCTATGGAGGCAGCTTTCTTT	CASSSRSSMEAAFF
TRBJ2-4	.	TRBV3-1/TRBV3-2	.	TGTGCCAGCAGCCAAGTCCTAGATACGAACATTCAGTACTTC	CASSQVLDTNIQYF
TRBJ2-7	.	TRBV18	TRBD1	TGTGCCAGCTCACCGACAGGGGGCCTCTACGAGCAGTACTTC	CASSPTGGLYEQYF
TRBJ2-6	few	TRBV5-4	.	TGTGCCAGCAGCTTGGGGCCGGCCAACGTCCTGACTTTC	CASSLGPANVLTF
TRBJ1-1	.	TRBV5-1	.	TGCGCCAGCGGGAGCGGGAACATGAACACTGAAGCTTTCTTT	CASGSGNMNTEAFF
TRBJ1-2	.	TRBV4-2	.	TGTGCCAGCAGCCAGCCGAATCAGGGTAACTATGGCTACACCTTC	CASSQPNQGNYGYTF
TRBJ1-2	once	TRBV7-3	.	TGTGCCAGCAGCTTATCGGCTAACTATGGCTACACCTTC	CASSLSANYGYTF
TRBJ2-1	.	TRBV19	TRBD1	TGTGCCAGTACCCCCTCTGGGACAGGGTCACGGAATGAGCAGTTCTTC	CASTPSGTGSRNEQFF
TRBJ1-1	.	TRBV18	.	TGTGCCAGCTCACCATACCTTAACGGTGAAGCTTTCTTT	CASSPYLNGEAFF
TRBJ2-7	.	TRBV2	.	TGTGCCAGCAGCACGGTCTACGAGCAGTACTTC	CASSTVYEQYF
TRBJ1-2	.	TRBV6-6	.	TGTGCCAGCACCTCACAGGGTACCTATGGCTACACCTTC	CASTSQGTYGYTF
TRBJ1-1	.	TRBV3-1/TRBV3-2	TRBD1	TGTGCCAGCAGCCAAGGAGGGGGCAATTCGGCTTTCTTT	CASSQGGGNSAFF
TRBJ2-2	.	TRBV19	.	TGTGCCAGTAGTCCGCAGCGGCCGAACACCGGGGAGCTGTTTTTT	CASSPQRPNTGELFF
TRBJ1-1	.	TRBV21-1	.	TGTGCCAGCAGCAAAGGCGTCAGGGTCTGGACTGAAGCTTTCTTT	CASSKGVRVWTEAFF
TRBJ1-6	.	TRBV18	.	TGTGCCAGCTCACCACTGGCACAGGGTGGTGATTCACCCCTCCACTTT	CASSPLAQGGDSPLHF
TRBJ2-2	.	TRBV7-8	TRBD2	TGTGCCAGCAGCCGAGGACTAGCTTTCGGGGAGCTGTTTTTT	CASSRGLAFGELFF
TRBJ2-7	.	TRBV19	TRBD2	TGTGCCAGCCGCTCGGAAGCGGGAGCCTACGAGCAGTACTTC	CASRSEAGAYEQYF
TRBJ2-1	.	TRBV5-5	TRBD2	TGTGCCAGCAACAGAGCGGGATTCTCGGAGCAGTTCTTC	CASNRAGFSEQFF
TRBJ2-1	.	TRBV7-3	TRBD2	TGTGCCAGCAGCTTAACTAGCGGGAGCCACAATGAGCAGTTCTTC	CASSLTSGSHNEQFF
TRBJ2-6	.	TRBV5-1	TRBD2	TGCGCCAGCAGCCCGGGACTAGCGGGGACCTCCCTCGGGGCCAACGTCCTGACTTTC	CASSPGLAGTSLGANVLTF
TRBJ1-5	.	TRBV4-1	.	TGCGCCAGCAGCCAAGGAGCGAACTACAATCAGCCCCAGCATTTT	CASSQGANYNQPQHF
TRBJ1-5	once	TRBV6-6	.	TGTGCCAGCAGTTACTCCAACCGGGGAGGTCAGCCCCAGCATTTT	CASSYSNRGGQPQHF
TRBJ1-1	.	TRBV5-1	TRBD1	TGCGCCAGCAGCCGGACAGGGGAGGGCACTGAAGCTTTCTTT	CASSRTGEGTEAFF
TRBJ1-1	.	TRBV7-9	.	TGTGCCAGCAACCCGACGGAAGGACGAGCGAGGGACACTGAAGCTTTCTTT	CASNPTEGRARDTEAFF
TRBJ2-5	.	TRBV5-1	TRBD2	TGCGCCAGCAGCCTCAACCCGACTAGCGGAGAGACCCAGTACTTC	CASSLNPTSGETQYF